This T cell receptor (beta chain) was profiled in a study of blood T cell repertoires in COVID-19 (dated by TCRdb to 2020 to 2021). In terms of the full investigation: Samples covering the acute and convalescent phases of COVID-19 were provided by collaborators in the United States, Italy and Spain. Samples were obtained from the ongoing ImmuneRACE study (first 160 participants) and from over 1,000 subjects provided by 6 global collaborators. Where available, HLA class I and class II types were obtained from metadata supplied by the sample provider rather than from assay-based typing. The material from the prospective study consisted of cDNA or gDNA derived from T cells, B-cell-depleted T cells, or PBMCs. Deeply sampled blood TCRbeta repertoires from subjects exposed to, actively infected with, or recovered from COVID-19 were included in the dataset. Sample metadata almost always included a de-identified subject ID, COVID-19 status, age in years and sex. The repertoires were released in a freely available public database meant as a resource for research on the immune response to SARS-CoV-2. Results and caveats for the whole study, not just this receptor: The quantity of clinical and demographic metadata differed by source and by participant and was supplied without curation.

Collaborating institutions collected whole blood in K2EDTA tubes following their own protocols. For TCRbeta analysis, collaborators shipped samples in one of three forms: frozen whole blood, isolated PBMCs, or DNA extracted from either of those sample types. As to this clone: Its recognized antigen is unknown. No quality values exist for individual bases; no much larger clone is one base distant.

A distance of 11 bases separates the germline ends of V and J, which lose 5 bases and 6 bases respectively. The CDR3 holds 13 amino acids from the cysteine to the phenylalanine. The retained sequence is limited to the CDR3, 39 bases, with the frame set at the first base. As encoded in the germline V gene, CDR1 is SGHTA while CDR2 is FQGTGA. TCRbeta CDR3 regions were amplified from genomic DNA using the immunoSEQ Assay, a bias-controlled multiplex PCR. The study's processing was this. Within the assay, amplification of reference gene primers was used to estimate how many nucleated cells each sample contained. To quantify the absolute abundance of each unique TCRbeta CDR3 rearrangement, sequence reads were collapsed and filtered. Productive Simpson clonality was computed per sample as the square root of Simpson's diversity index over productive rearrangements. TCRdb carries this immuneACCESS record with in-frame sequences only. Its versions omit some clonotypes, under half of them owing to an unresolved V gene in the studies checked, with the rest unexplained. The V and J calls and clone size were taken over from that table, and D and trimming were inferred from the DNA. This sample has 200,000 to 250,000 clones in its table, and roughly 84% of those were observed once. The ten largest clones capture about a sixth of the sample.

The receptor's source is a woman older than 75 with active or convalescent COVID-19. The sequence joins TRBV7-3 to TRBJ2-1, with the D gene call left open. The sample consisted of peripheral blood. The nucleotides read TGTGCCAGCAGCCCCTATTCTAGCAATGAGCAGTTCTTC. Its translation reads: CASSPYSSNEQFF.